Below are 5 T cell receptor beta chains sequenced from a single sample in a study of T cell changes during pregnancy in multiple sclerosis. Generated by immunoSEQ multiplex PCR, the TCRdb table keeps only in-frame clones and is missing some. The data hold about 44,000 clones, with roughly 92% observed a single time. The starting material was CD4+ T cells from peripheral blood mononuclear cells, obtained in the first trimester of pregnancy. The receptor set was obtained from a female donor with multiple sclerosis, enrolled in a pregnancy study.

This chain links TRBV28 with TRBJ2-1; 7 nucleotides agree with TRBD2. CDR3 length: 16 residues. Looked up from germline, CDR1 is MDHEN and CDR2 is SYDVKM. Losses at the gene ends were 7 bases for V and 0 bases for J; bases not matched to a gene: 9. Written as DNA, the CDR3 is TGTGCCAGCATCATGCTCGGGACTAACTCCTACAATGAGCAGTTCTTC. Translating it yields CASIMLGTNSYNEQFF.

The chain combines TRBV6-1 with TRBJ2-3; perhaps TRBD1 as D (6 bases). CDR1 is MNHNS, CDR2 SASEGT, per germline. The CDR3 sequence is 15 residues long. V was cut by 11 bases and J by 8 bases, with 26 bases left in between. The DNA of the CDR3 is TGTGCCGGCTCAGCACCAATGAGGGGGATTTCTACGCAGTATTTT. It codes for CAGSAPMRGISTQYF.

The chain couples TRBV30 to TRBJ2-1; 9 positions match TRBD2. With V trimmed by 2 bases and J by 4 bases, 12 bases remained unmatched. The length of the CDR3 is 17 residues. Looked up from germline, CDR1 is GTSNPN and CDR2 is SVGIG (reference sequence). The CDR3 DNA reads TGTGCCTGGAGTCCGGGTTTTTTTAGCGGGAGTTACAATGAGCAGTTCTTC. Residues: CAWSPGFFSGSYNEQFF.

This clone has only one observation. The rearrangement uses TRBV5-4 and TRBJ1-5, with TRBD1 matching over 8 bases. V dropped 0 bases and J dropped 3; count of bases not matched to a gene: 2. CDR1 and CDR2 from the germline V gene are SGHNT and YYREEE (reference sequence). The CDR3 spans 15 residues. The CDR3 DNA follows: TGTGCCAGCAGCTTGGGGACAGGGAACAATCAGCCCCAGCATTTT. Amino acid sequence: CASSLGTGNNQPQHF.

The chain has TRBV7-9 and TRBJ2-1; 13 positions agree with TRBD2. Germline V gene sequence: CDR1 SEHNR, CDR2 FQNEAQ (reference sequence). V gave up 5 bases and J gave up 8 bases; unmatched junction bases: 9. The CDR3 sequence is 16 residues long. The CDR3 loop is CASSPRGTSGKDEQFF. In DNA, the CDR3 is TGTGCCAGCAGCCCCAGGGGGACTAGCGGGAAGGATGAGCAGTTCTTC. Variable domain in full (rest from reference TRBV7-9 and TRBJ2-1): DTGVSQNPRHKITKRGQNVTFRCDPISEHNRLYWYRQTLGQGPEFLTYFQNEAQLEKSRLLSDRFSAERPKGSFSTLEIQRTEQGDSAMYLCASSPRGTSGKDEQFFGPGTRLTVL.